This T cell receptor beta chain was documented in a study of metastatic and nonmetastatic thyroid tumors. Study background: Repertoire data that came from the blood and tumor or nodule tissue of malignant and benign thyroid patients were compared.

Source study methods: Differences in CDR3 between clinicopathological groups were drawn on to build a classifier intended to discriminate distant-metastatic papillary thyroid cancer patients. With MiXCR, TCRdb called clones anew from the PCR reads. TCRdb's processing, not the authors', yielded these V and J calls. The data contain tens of thousands of clones, roughly 20% of them seen just once; the ten biggest clones take up around a fifth. This clone is labeled as medium-sized. Its antigen is not known. This same CDR3 is encoded by further DNA sequences in the sample. The CDR3 contains 16 residues. Germline CDR1 is MNHNY and CDR2 is SVGAGI (reference sequence). J gave up 7 bases and V 2 bases, and 9 bases lay outside the gene matches. Whole-study findings and limits: Malignant thyroid tumors reportedly exceeded benign nodules significantly in TCR beta diversity, with the difference appearing in blood and tumor.

All patients were treatment-naive before thyroid surgery. The V and J genes are TRBV6-6 and TRBJ1-3; TRBD1 aligns across 9 bases. The sequence derives from a female donor with papillary thyroid cancer or a benign thyroid nodule (not recorded which). Some clones in this sample may be carry-over from other donors' samples. The source material was blood. CDR3 region: CASSYTSGTGRNTIYF. CDR3 in DNA: TGTGCCAGCAGTTACACGTCAGGGACAGGGAGGAACACCATATATTTT.